This entry lists 28 T cell receptor beta chains sequenced from one sample in a study of T cells after yellow fever vaccination. TCRdb processed the 5' RACE reads anew with MiXCR; each CDR3 protein has one entry. Of 200,000 to 250,000 distinct CDR3 sequences listed, 2.5% to 3.5% were seen once; the top ten hold under 3.5%. Source: CD4+ T cells sorted from PBMCs, taken 10 days after the yellow fever booster vaccination. Source of these receptors: a man between 18 and 29 years old who received the YFV17D yellow fever vaccine.

The sample holds many counts of this clonotype. This sequence joins TRBV5-1 and TRBJ2-1, with a possible D match to TRBD2 (6 bases). CDR3 length: 14 amino acids. Trimming took off 2 bases at V and 10 bases at J, with 16 bases between the two ends. Looked up from germline, CDR1 is SGHRS and CDR2 is YFSETQ. The CDR3 region has the DNA TGCGCCAGCAGCTTATTAAAGGACGGAGGGGAGCAGTTCTTC. Its translation: CASSLLKDGGEQFF.

The chain links TRBV5-8 to TRBJ1-4; tentatively, D is TRBD1 (6 bases). The germline V gene has CDR1 SGHTS and CDR2 YDEGEE. The ends were cut back, 4 bases at V and 0 bases at J, with 13 bases in the middle. The CDR3 is made up of 16 amino acids. The CDR3 is CASSPQGASTNEKLFF. CDR3 nucleotides: TGTGCCAGCAGCCCACAGGGCGCGTCAACTAATGAAAAACTGTTTTTT.

The table lists this clonotype with a few counts. The rearrangement uses TRBV12-3 or TRBV12-4 and TRBJ2-3, with D hard to call. This CDR3 spans 13 amino acids. The V gene lost 6 bases and the J gene lost 4 bases, with 11 bases spanning the gap. The CDR3, as DNA: TGTGCCAGCAGCTCCGACCGTCCAGATACGCAGTATTTT. Amino acid sequence: CASSSDRPDTQYF.

This clonotype showed up many times. The V call is TRBV7-2, the J call TRBJ2-1; D remains unclear. CDR3 length: 12 amino acids. The V gene lost 5 bases and the J gene lost 5 bases, with 7 bases spanning the gap. Germline V gene sequence: CDR1 SGHTA, CDR2 FQGNSA. The CDR3 sequence: CASSGYHNEQFF. CDR3 nucleotides: TGTGCCAGCAGCGGATATCACAATGAGCAGTTCTTC.

This clonotype has only a few counts. The gene calls are TRBV10-3 and TRBJ2-5; no definite D call. CDR1 is ENHRY, CDR2 SYGVKD, per germline. The CDR3 runs 14 residues. V was cut by 2 bases and J by 2 bases, with 9 bases left in between. The CDR3 region is CAISEGWGQETQYF. In DNA form, the CDR3 reads TGTGCCATCAGTGAGGGATGGGGACAAGAGACCCAGTACTTC.

The table lists this clonotype with many counts. V and J are TRBV6-5 and TRBJ2-6; the match to TRBD1 covers 7 bases. Germline V gene sequence: CDR1 MNHEY, CDR2 SVGAGI. The CDR3 runs 17 residues. Trimming cost V 2 bases and J 0 bases; bases outside gene matches: 4. CDR3 sequence reads: CASSYGTAYSGANVLTF. The CDR3 DNA sequence: TGTGCCAGCAGTTACGGGACAGCCTACTCTGGGGCCAACGTCCTGACTTTC.

Many counts were recorded for this clonotype. The V gene is TRBV7-3, the J gene TRBJ1-6; D perhaps matches TRBD1 (6 bases). V lost 0 bases, J lost 9 bases, and 12 bases lay in between. The CDR3 has 15 amino acids. Germline CDR1 SGHTA, CDR2 FQGTGA. The CDR3 reads CASSLTGAVGSPLHF. DNA of the CDR3: TGTGCCAGCAGCTTAACGGGGGCGGTCGGTTCACCCCTCCACTTT.

A few counts support this clonotype. This rearrangement joins TRBV18 to TRBJ2-2, with D hard to call. Trimming pared 0 bases from V and 7 bases from J, leaving 3 bases between. This CDR3 comprises 12 residues. Germline CDR1 reads KGHSH; CDR2 reads LQKENI. The chain's CDR3 is CASSPPYGELFF. CDR3 bases: TGTGCCAGCTCACCACCGTACGGGGAGCTGTTTTTT.

Only a few counts were recorded for this clonotype. The chain combines TRBV2 with TRBJ2-5; TRBD1 might be the D (8 bases). Germline loops: CDR1 SNHLY, CDR2 FYNNEI. Trimming took off 5 bases at V and 5 bases at J, with 18 bases between the two ends. The CDR3 length is 15 residues. CDR3 nucleotide sequence: TGTGCCAGCAGTTCACAGGGGGGGGAAGGCGAGACCCAGTACTTC. Protein: CASSSQGGEGETQYF.

The V and J genes are TRBV4-1 and TRBJ1-2, with D perhaps matching TRBD1 (5 bases). The CDR3 is 17 residues long. V was trimmed by 7 bases and J by 6 bases, leaving 27 bases between them. Germline V CDR1 and CDR2: MGHRA, YSYEKL. This CDR3 is CASKRGRPGSGWDGYTF. In nucleotides, the CDR3 is TGCGCCAGCAAAAGGGGTCGACCGGGGTCAGGTTGGGATGGCTACACCTTC.

As DNA, the CDR3 is TGTGCCAGCAGTGGGACTACAGATACGCAGTATTTT. This translates into CASSGTTDTQYF. The chain employs TRBV12-3 or TRBV12-4 and TRBJ2-3; possibly TRBD2 for D (6 bases). CDR3 length: 12 residues. V was clipped by 5 bases and J by 3 bases, with 6 bases between them.

This clonotype was seen many times. This chain connects TRBV12-5 to TRBJ2-3; TRBD2 agrees at 10 bases. The CDR3 has 13 amino acids. The junction had 3 bases not matched to a gene; V was cut back by 0 bases and J by 12 bases. Germline CDR1 LGHNT, CDR2 FRNRAP. This CDR3 reads CASGLVSGGAQYF. DNA for the CDR3: TGTGCTAGTGGTTTGGTAAGCGGGGGGGCCCAGTATTTT. Full variable domain (remainder filled in from reference TRBV12-5 and TRBJ2-3): DARVTQTPRHKVTEMGQEVTMRCQPILGHNTVFWYRQTMMQGLELLAYFRNRAPLDDSGMPKDRFSAEMPDATLATLKIQPSEPRDSAVYFCASGLVSGGAQYFGPGTRLTVL.

The rearrangement links TRBV5-4 to TRBJ2-5, with TRBD2 matching over 11 bases. V dropped 5 bases and J dropped 2; count of bases not matched to a gene: 5. Looked up from germline, CDR1 is SGHNT and CDR2 is YYREEE (reference sequence). The CDR3 is 15 residues long. CDR3 coding DNA: TGTGCCAGCAGTCCCGGGACTAGCGGACAAGAGACCCAGTACTTC. This sequence encodes CASSPGTSGQETQYF.

This clonotype was picked up many times. The CDR3 bases are TGCGCCAGCAGCTTGGCCCCGACTAGCGGCACAGATACGCAGTATTTT. Encoded protein: CASSLAPTSGTDTQYF. V gene TRBV5-1 combines with J gene TRBJ2-3; 8 nucleotides agree with TRBD2. CDR1 is SGHRS, CDR2 YFSETQ, per germline. The CDR3 is made up of 16 amino acids. With 0 bases clipped from V and 1 base from J, the junction kept 4 bases outside the gene matches. Drawing the rest from reference TRBV5-1 and TRBJ2-3, the complete variable domain is KAGVTQTPRYLIKTRGQQVTLSCSPISGHRSVSWYQQTPGQGLQFLFEYFSETQRNKGNFPGRFSGRQFSNSRSEMNVSTLELGDSALYLCASSLAPTSGTDTQYFGPGTRLTVL.

This clonotype was found a few times. The V call is TRBV28, the J call TRBJ1-2; D gene ambiguous. Trimming removed 6 bases from V and 8 bases from J, with 16 bases in between. Germline V CDR1 and CDR2: MDHEN, SYDVKM. The CDR3 totals 13 residues. CDR3: CASSYPQGGGYTF. The CDR3 DNA is TGTGCCAGCAGCTATCCCCAAGGAGGAGGCTACACCTTC.

The chain is built from TRBV2 and TRBJ2-1; 9 nucleotides line up with TRBD1. Trimming cost V 6 bases and J 5 bases; bases outside gene matches: 5. CDR1 is SNHLY, CDR2 FYNNEI, per germline. The CDR3 runs to 14 residues. CDR3 DNA sequence: TGTGCCAGCAGCCGGGACAGGGATAACAATGAGCAGTTCTTC. Translation gives CASSRDRDNNEQFF.

This clonotype occurred many times. CDR3 in amino acids: CASSLGQAGTGELFF. The DNA of the CDR3 is TGCGCCAGCAGCCTTGGACAGGCCGGCACCGGGGAGCTGTTTTTT. The chain recombines TRBV5-1 with TRBJ2-2, with 7 bases lining up with TRBD1. The germline gives CDR1 SGHRS, CDR2 YFSETQ. This CDR3 is 15 amino acids long. V dropped 4 bases and J dropped 4; count of bases not matched to a gene: 7.

The V and J genes are TRBV20-1 and TRBJ1-3; TRBD1 agrees at 7 bases. This CDR3 is built from 15 residues. V lost 3 bases and J lost 0; bases outside the gene matches: 5. The germline CDR1 and CDR2 sequences are DFQATT and SNEGSKA (reference sequence). The CDR3 region is CSARDRSSSGNTIYF. The DNA of the CDR3 is TGCAGTGCTAGGGACAGGTCTAGCTCTGGAAACACCATATATTTT.

Ten or more counts support this clonotype. This CDR3 is CASSLGSQALNTEAFF. The DNA for the CDR3 is TGCGCCAGCAGCTTGGGTTCGCAAGCCCTGAACACTGAAGCTTTCTTT. The chain couples TRBV5-1 to TRBJ1-1; D unclear. The V gene lost 0 bases and the J gene lost 0 bases, with 12 bases spanning the gap. The CDR3 totals 16 residues. The germline gives CDR1 SGHRS, CDR2 YFSETQ.

Concerning this clonotype itself: This may be a read error, as it is one base from a much larger clone. V is TRBV7-2 and J is TRBJ2-5; 8 bases map to TRBD1. From germline, CDR1 is SGHTA and CDR2 FQGNSA. This CDR3 region has 15 residues. The CDR3 protein is CASSFTGGWQETHYF. In DNA, the CDR3 is TGTGCCAGCAGCTTCACAGGGGGTTGGCAAGAGACCCACTACTTC.

There are many counts of this clonotype. This chain uses TRBV6-2 or TRBV6-3 with TRBJ1-6; D is possibly TRBD1 (5 bases). Per the germline V gene, CDR1 is MNHEY and CDR2 is SVGEGT. The CDR3 runs to 15 residues. Between the trimmed V and J ends, which lost 2 bases and 10 bases, there was a span of 15 bases. In DNA, the CDR3 is TGTGCCAGCAGTTACCCCCGGCAGGGACGGTCACCCCTCCACTTT. Translated, it gives CASSYPRQGRSPLHF.

This clonotype was recorded many times. The gene calls are TRBV10-3 and TRBJ1-4, with 8 bases that match TRBD1. J gave up 7 bases and V 3 bases, and 7 bases lay outside the gene matches. The germline CDR1 and CDR2 sequences are ENHRY and SYGVKD. This CDR3 contains 15 residues. The CDR3 nucleotides are TGTGCCATCAGTGATTCTCGGCAGGGGGCTGAAAAACTGTTTTTT. It codes for CAISDSRQGAEKLFF.

This clonotype occurred a few times. The chain is built from TRBV28 and TRBJ1-1; TRBD1 might be the D (5 bases). Germline loops: CDR1 MDHEN, CDR2 SYDVKM. This CDR3 comprises 13 residues. V lost 5 bases and J lost 4, with 11 bases in between. The CDR3 DNA sequence: TGTGCCAGCAGTCTAGGGGAACTCACTGAAGCTTTCTTT. It encodes CASSLGELTEAFF.

This clonotype was seen only a few times. This chain connects TRBV18 to TRBJ1-3; 10 bases match TRBD1. The V gene end was trimmed by 1 base and the J gene end by 1 base; junction bases not matched to a gene: 7. This CDR3 region has 18 residues. Germline-derived CDR1 and CDR2 are KGHSH and LQKENI. The CDR3 protein is CASSPRTGGSSSGNTIYF. The CDR3 region has the DNA TGTGCCAGCTCACCACGGACAGGGGGGTCGTCGTCTGGAAACACCATATATTTT.

In its sample, this clonotype was seen many times. The rearrangement uses TRBV2 and TRBJ1-1; D is unresolved. CDR1 SNHLY and CDR2 FYNNEI come from the germline V gene. V gave up 4 bases and J gave up 1 base, with 4 bases separating them. CDR3 size: 12 residues. The CDR3 DNA follows: TGTGCCAGCAGTGTCGAGAACACTGAAGCTTTCTTT. It translates to CASSVENTEAFF. Complete variable domain (other parts from reference TRBV2 and TRBJ1-1): EPEVTQTPSHQVTQMGQEVILRCVPISNHLYFYWYRQILGQKVEFLVSFYNNEISEKSEIFDDQFSVERPDGSNFTLKIRSTKLEDSAMYFCASSVENTEAFFGQGTRLTVV.

Notes on this clonotype: A much larger clone lies a single base off, so this may be a read error. The rearrangement links TRBV4-1 to TRBJ1-5; D is undetermined. Deletions cut 3 bases from V and 9 bases from J, with 21 bases between. The germline V gene encodes CDR1 MGHRA and CDR2 YSYEKL. The CDR3 covers 16 residues. The CDR3: CASSHDDRLGEWPQHF. The CDR3 DNA follows: TGCGCCAGCAGCCACGACGATCGACTGGGCGAATGGCCCCAGCATTTT.

This clonotype turned up a few times. This chain connects TRBV4-1 to TRBJ2-1; 10 nucleotides align to TRBD2. V was clipped by 4 bases and J by 6 bases; unmatched bases: 12. Germline values: CDR1 MGHRA, CDR2 YSYEKL. The CDR3 is 17 amino acids. CDR3 amino acids: CASSPYLAGGRGNEQFF. The CDR3 DNA sequence: TGCGCCAGCAGCCCATACTTAGCGGGGGGACGGGGCAATGAGCAGTTCTTC.

The chain employs TRBV19 and TRBJ1-1; D perhaps matches TRBD1 (6 bases). The germline CDR1 and CDR2 sequences are LNHDA and SQIVND (reference sequence). V was trimmed by 5 bases and J by 4 bases, leaving 11 bases between them. The CDR3 runs to 13 residues. The CDR3 sequence is CASSSGVGTEAFF. In DNA, the CDR3 is TGTGCCAGTAGTTCAGGGGTGGGCACTGAAGCTTTCTTT.